This TCR beta chain was identified in a study of cytotoxic CD8 clonotypes in ibrutinib-treated CLL. Whole-study context: Complete response was seen in 2 patients and partial in some 25; approximately 12 progressed and roughly 14 stayed remitted after a median approximately 70 months.

Target depth was 1 in 200,000 to 1 in 1 million T cells, about 10x per clonotype. Measured with immunoSEQ multiplex PCR; TCRdb has only the in-frame clones, and not every one. The table records nearly 300,000 clones, 76% of them present only once. Findings and limits, study-wide: Sustained-remission and progressing patients had unequal sampling times.

This clone was counted a few times. Antigen: not known. Genomic DNA in a quantity of about 2 micrograms was derived from cryopreserved PBMCs for TCR beta libraries. The sequences come from PBMCs, collected at disease progression, from a patient treated with ibrutinib. This sequence originates from a human donor with chronic lymphocytic leukemia.

The CDR3 loop is CASSLHGGDGELFF. The CDR3 DNA sequence: TGTGCCAGCAGCTTACACGGGGGAGACGGGGAGCTGTTTTTT. The rearrangement joins TRBV7-9 to TRBJ2-2; D might be TRBD2 (6 bases). The CDR3 consists of 14 residues. Germline V CDR1 and CDR2: SEHNR, FQNEAQ (reference sequence). The V end lost 2 bases, the J end lost 7 bases, and 11 bases lay between the germline ends.